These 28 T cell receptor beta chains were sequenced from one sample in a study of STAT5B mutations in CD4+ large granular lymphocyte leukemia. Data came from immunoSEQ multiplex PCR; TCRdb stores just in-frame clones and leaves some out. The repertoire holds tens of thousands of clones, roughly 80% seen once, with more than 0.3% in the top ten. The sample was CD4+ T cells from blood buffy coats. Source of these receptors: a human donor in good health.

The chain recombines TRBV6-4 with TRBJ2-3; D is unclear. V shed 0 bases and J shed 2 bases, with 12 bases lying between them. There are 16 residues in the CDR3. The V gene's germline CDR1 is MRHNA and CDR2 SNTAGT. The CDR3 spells CASSDSVRTPTDTQYF. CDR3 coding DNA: TGTGCCAGCAGTGACTCGGTACGGACCCCCACAGATACGCAGTATTTT.

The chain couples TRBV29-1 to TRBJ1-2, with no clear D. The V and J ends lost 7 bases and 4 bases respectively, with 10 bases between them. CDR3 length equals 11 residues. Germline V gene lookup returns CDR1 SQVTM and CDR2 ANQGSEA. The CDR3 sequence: CSALVAYGYTF. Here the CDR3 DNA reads TGCAGCGCCCTAGTTGCCTATGGCTACACCTTC.

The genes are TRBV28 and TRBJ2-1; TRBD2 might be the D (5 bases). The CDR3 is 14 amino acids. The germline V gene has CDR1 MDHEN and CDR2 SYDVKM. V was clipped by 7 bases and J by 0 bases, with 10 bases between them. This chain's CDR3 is CASNSRDSYNEQFF. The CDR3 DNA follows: TGTGCCAGCAATTCCCGGGACTCCTACAATGAGCAGTTCTTC.

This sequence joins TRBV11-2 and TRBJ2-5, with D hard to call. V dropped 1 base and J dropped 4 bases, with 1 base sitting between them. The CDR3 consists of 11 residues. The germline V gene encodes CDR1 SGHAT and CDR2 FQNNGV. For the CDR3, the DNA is TGTGCCAGCAGCTTAGGAGAGACCCAGTACTTC. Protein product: CASSLGETQYF. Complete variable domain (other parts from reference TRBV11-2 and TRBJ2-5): EAGVAQSPRYKIIEKRQSVAFWCNPISGHATLYWYQQILGQGPKLLIQFQNNGVVDDSQLPKDRFSAERLKGVDSTLKIQPAKLEDSAVYLCASSLGETQYFGPGTRLLVL.

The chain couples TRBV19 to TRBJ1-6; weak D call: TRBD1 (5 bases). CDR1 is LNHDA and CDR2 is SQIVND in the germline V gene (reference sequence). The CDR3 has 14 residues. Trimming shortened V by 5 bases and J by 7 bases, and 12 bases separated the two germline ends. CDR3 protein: CASSATDFNSPLHF. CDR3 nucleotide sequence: TGTGCCAGTAGTGCGACAGATTTCAATTCACCCCTCCACTTT.

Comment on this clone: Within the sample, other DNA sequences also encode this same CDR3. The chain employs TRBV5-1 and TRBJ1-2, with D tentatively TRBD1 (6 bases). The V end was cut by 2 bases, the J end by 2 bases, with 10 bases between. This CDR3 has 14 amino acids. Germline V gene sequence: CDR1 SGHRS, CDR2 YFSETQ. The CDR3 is CASSFGGQNYGYTF. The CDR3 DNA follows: TGCGCCAGCAGCTTTGGAGGACAGAACTATGGCTACACCTTC.

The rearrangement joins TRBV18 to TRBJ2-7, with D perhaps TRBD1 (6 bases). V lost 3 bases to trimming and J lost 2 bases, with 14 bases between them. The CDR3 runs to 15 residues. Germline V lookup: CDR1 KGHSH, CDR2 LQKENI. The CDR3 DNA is TGTGCCAGCTCACCGGGCAGGGGAGCCCCCTACGAGCAGTACTTC. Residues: CASSPGRGAPYEQYF.

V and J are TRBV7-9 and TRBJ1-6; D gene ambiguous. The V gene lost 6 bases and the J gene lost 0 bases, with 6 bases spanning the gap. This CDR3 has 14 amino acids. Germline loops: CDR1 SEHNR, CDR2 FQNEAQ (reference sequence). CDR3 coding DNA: TGTGCCAGCAGTTTCTCCTCCTATAATTCACCCCTCCACTTT. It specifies CASSFSSYNSPLHF.

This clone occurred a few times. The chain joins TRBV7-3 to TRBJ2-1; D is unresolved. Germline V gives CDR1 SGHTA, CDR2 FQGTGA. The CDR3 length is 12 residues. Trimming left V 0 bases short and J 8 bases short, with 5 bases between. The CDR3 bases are TGTGCCAGCAGCTTAACGGGGTATGAGCAGTTCTTC. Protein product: CASSLTGYEQFF. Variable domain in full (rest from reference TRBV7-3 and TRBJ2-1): GAGVSQTPSNKVTEKGKYVELRCDPISGHTALYWYRQSLGQGPEFLIYFQGTGAADDSGLPNDRFFAVRPEGSVSTLKIQRTERGDSAVYLCASSLTGYEQFFGPGTRLTVL.

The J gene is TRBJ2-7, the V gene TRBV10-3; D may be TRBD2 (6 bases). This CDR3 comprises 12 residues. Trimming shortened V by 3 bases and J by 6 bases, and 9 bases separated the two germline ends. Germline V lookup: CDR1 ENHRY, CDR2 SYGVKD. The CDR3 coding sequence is TGTGCCATCAGTGACTACGGGGGCGAGCAGTACTTC. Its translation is CAISDYGGEQYF.

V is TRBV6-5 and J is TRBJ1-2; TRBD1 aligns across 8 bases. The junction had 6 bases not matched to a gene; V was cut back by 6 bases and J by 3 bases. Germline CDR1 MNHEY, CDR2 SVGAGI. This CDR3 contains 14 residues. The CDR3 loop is CASSQTGGHYGYTF. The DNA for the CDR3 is TGTGCCAGCAGCCAAACAGGGGGTCACTATGGCTACACCTTC.

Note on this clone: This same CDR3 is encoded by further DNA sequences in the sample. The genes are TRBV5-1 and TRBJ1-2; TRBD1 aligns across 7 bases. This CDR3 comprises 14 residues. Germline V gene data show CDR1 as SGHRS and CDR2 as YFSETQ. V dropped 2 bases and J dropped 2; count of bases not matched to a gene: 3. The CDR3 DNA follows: TGCGCCAGCAGCTTCGGGGGACAGAACTATGGCTACACCTTC. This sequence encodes CASSFGGQNYGYTF.

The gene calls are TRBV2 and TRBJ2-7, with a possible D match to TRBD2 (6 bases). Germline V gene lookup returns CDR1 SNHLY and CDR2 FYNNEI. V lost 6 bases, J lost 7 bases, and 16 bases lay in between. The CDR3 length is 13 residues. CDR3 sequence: CASRRTNPGEQYF. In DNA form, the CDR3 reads TGTGCCAGCAGGAGGACTAACCCCGGGGAGCAGTACTTC.

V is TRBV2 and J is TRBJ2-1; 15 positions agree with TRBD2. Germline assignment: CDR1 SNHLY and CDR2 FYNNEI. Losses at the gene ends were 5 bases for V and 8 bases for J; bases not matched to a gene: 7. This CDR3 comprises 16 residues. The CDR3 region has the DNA TGTGCCAGCAGTCCACGGACTAGCGGGAGGGCCCATGAGCAGTTCTTC. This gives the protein CASSPRTSGRAHEQFF.

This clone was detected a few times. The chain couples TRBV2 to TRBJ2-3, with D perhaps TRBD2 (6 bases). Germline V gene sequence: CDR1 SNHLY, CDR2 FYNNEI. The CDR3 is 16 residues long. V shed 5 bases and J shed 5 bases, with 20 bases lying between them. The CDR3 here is CASSPLGGWDGDTQYF. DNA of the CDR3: TGTGCCAGCAGTCCGCTGGGGGGATGGGATGGAGATACGCAGTATTTT.

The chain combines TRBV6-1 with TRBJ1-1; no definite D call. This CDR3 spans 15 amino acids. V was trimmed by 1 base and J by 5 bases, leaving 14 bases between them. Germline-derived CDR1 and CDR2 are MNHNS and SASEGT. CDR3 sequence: CASSEGVTRNTEAFF. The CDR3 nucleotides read TGTGCCAGCAGTGAAGGGGTAACAAGGAATACTGAAGCTTTCTTT.

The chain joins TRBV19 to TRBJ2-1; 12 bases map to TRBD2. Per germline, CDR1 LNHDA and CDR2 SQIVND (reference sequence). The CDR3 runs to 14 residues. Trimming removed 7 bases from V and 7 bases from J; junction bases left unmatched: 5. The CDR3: CASKTSGRWNEQFF. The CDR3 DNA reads TGTGCCAGTAAAACTAGCGGGAGGTGGAATGAGCAGTTCTTC.

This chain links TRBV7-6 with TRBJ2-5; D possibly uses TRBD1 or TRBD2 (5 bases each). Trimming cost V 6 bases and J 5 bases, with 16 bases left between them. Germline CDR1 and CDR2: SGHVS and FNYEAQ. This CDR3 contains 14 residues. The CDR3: CASRAGSVWETQYF. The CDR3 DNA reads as TGTGCCAGCAGGGCAGGGAGTGTTTGGGAGACCCAGTACTTC.

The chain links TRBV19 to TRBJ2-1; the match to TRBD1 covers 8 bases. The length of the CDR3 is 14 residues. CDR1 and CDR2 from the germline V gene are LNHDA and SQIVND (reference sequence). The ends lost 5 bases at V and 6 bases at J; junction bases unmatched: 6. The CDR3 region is CASSSGGLGNEQFF. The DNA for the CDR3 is TGTGCCAGTAGTTCAGGGGGCCTCGGCAATGAGCAGTTCTTC.

The DNA for the CDR3 is TGTGCCAGCAGCCCTCAGGTTGGGGCCAACGTCCTGACTTTC. Translated: CASSPQVGANVLTF. The chain has TRBV7-6 and TRBJ2-6; D is undetermined. CDR3 length equals 14 residues. Germline V CDR1 and CDR2: SGHVS, FNYEAQ. Trimming shortened V by 5 bases and J by 3 bases, and 8 bases separated the two germline ends.

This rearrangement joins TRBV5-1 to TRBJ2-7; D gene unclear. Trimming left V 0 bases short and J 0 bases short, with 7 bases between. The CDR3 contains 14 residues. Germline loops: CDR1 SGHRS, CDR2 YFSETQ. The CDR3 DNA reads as TGCGCCAGCAGCTTGGAGGTAGCCTCCTACGAGCAGTACTTC. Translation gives CASSLEVASYEQYF.

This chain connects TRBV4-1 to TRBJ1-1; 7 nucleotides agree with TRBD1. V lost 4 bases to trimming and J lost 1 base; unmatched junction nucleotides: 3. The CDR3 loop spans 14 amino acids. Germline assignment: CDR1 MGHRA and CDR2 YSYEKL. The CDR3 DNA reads TGCGCCAGCAGCCGGACAGGCGGGAACACTGAAGCTTTCTTT. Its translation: CASSRTGGNTEAFF.

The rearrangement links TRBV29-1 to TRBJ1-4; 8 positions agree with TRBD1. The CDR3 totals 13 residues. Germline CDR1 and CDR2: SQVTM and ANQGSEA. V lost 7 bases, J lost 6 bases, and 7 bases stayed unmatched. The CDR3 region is CSGWTGWDEKLFF. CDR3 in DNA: TGCAGCGGCTGGACAGGGTGGGATGAAAAACTGTTTTTT.

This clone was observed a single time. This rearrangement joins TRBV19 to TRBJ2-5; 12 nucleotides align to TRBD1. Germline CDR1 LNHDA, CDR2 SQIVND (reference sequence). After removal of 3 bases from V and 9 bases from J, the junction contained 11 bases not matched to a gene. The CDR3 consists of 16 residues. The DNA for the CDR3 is TGTGCCAGTAGTATCCCGCCCGGGACAGGGGGCCGGGCCCAGTACTTC. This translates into CASSIPPGTGGRAQYF.

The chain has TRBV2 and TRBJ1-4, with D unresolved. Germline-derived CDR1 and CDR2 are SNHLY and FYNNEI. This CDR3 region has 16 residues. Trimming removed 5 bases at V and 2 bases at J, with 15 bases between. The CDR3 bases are TGTGCCAGCAGTCCCTTCGACGGCGGGACTAATGAAAAACTGTTTTTT. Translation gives CASSPFDGGTNEKLFF.

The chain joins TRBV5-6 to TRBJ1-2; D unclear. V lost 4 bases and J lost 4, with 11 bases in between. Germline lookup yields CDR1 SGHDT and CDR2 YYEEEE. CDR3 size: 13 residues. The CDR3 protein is CASSPPHPYGYTF. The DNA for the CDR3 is TGTGCCAGCAGCCCTCCCCACCCCTATGGCTACACCTTC.

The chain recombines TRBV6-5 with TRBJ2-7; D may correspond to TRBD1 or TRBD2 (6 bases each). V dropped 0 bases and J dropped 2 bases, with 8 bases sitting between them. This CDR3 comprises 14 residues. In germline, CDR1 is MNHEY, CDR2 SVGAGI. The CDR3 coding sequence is TGTGCCAGCAGTTACTCCGGGGGCCCCTACGAGCAGTACTTC. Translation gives CASSYSGGPYEQYF.

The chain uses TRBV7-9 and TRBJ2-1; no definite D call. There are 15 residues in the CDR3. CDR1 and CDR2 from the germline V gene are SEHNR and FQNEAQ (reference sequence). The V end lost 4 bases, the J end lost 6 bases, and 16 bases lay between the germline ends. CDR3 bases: TGTGCCAGCAGCTACACCGCCCGGATGGGCAATGAGCAGTTCTTC. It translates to CASSYTARMGNEQFF.